This TCR beta chain was obtained from a study of T-cell memory formation after mild COVID-19. Notes on the study in general: Among contracting clones, CD4+ were mainly CM/EM and CD8+ enriched in EMRA.

A word on this clonotype: Its antigen remains unknown.

From 5'RACE with constant-segment primers came TCR alpha and TCR beta cDNA libraries that carried sample barcodes and UMIs. Each CDR3 protein is one row after TCRdb ran MiXCR on the 5' RACE reads. The sample holds 210,000 or so distinct CDR3 sequences, about 18% seen once. Germline V gene lookup returns CDR1 MNHEY and CDR2 SVGEGT. V lost 6 bases, J lost 1 base, and 9 bases stayed unmatched. The CDR3 loop spans 15 amino acids. This chain connects TRBV6-2 or TRBV6-3 to TRBJ2-7, with 7 bases fitting TRBD2. The sequencing input was PBMCs or a T cell subset sorted from them (not recorded which). This clonotype was sampled from an adult woman who had mild COVID-19 (a few samples of this study predate the infection). Cell type and time point are not known. The DNA of the CDR3 is TGTGCCAGCAGCCGAACTTGGGGGGGATCCTACGAGCAGTACTTC. Encoded protein: CASSRTWGGSYEQYF.